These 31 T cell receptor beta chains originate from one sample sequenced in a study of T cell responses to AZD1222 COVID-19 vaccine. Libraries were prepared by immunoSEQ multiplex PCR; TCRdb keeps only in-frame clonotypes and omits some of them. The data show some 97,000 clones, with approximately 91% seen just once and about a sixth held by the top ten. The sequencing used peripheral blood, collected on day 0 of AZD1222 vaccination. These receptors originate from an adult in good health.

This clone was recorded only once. The CDR3 sequence: CASSPDRSDTEAFF. DNA for the CDR3: TGTGCCAGCTCACCCGACAGGTCGGACACTGAAGCTTTCTTT. V usage is TRBV18 and J usage is TRBJ1-1, with D possibly being TRBD1 (6 bases). Germline CDR1 is KGHSH and CDR2 is LQKENI. The CDR3 runs to 14 residues. With 3 bases removed from V and 3 bases from J, the gap between germline ends came to 11 bases.

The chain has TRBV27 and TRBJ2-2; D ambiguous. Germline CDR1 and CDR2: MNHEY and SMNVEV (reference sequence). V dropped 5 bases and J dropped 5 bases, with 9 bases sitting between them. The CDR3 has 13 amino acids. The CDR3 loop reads CASSPGWTGELFF. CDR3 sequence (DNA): TGTGCCAGCAGTCCCGGGTGGACCGGGGAGCTGTTTTTT.

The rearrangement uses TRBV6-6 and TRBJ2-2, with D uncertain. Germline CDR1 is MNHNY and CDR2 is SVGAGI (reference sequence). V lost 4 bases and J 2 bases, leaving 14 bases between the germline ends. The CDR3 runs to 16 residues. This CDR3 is CASSSNAQSNTGELFF. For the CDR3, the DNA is TGTGCCAGCAGTTCCAATGCCCAGTCCAACACCGGGGAGCTGTTTTTT.

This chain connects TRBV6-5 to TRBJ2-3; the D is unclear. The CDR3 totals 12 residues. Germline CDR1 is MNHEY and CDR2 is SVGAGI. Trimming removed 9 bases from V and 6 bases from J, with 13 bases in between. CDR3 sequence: CASGSEGDTQYF. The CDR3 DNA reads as TGTGCCAGTGGGTCGGAAGGGGATACGCAGTATTTT.

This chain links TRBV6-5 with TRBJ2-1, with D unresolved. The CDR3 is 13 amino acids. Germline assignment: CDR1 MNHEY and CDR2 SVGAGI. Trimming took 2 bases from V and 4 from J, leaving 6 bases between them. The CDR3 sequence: CASSYNWYNEQFF. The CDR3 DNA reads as TGTGCCAGCAGTTACAATTGGTACAATGAGCAGTTCTTC.

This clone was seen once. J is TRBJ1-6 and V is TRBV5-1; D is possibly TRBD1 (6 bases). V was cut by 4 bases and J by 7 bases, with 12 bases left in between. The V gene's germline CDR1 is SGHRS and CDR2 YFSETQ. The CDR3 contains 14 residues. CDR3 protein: CASSRTGRNSPLHF. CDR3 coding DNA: TGCGCCAGCAGCAGAACAGGGAGGAATTCACCCCTCCACTTT.

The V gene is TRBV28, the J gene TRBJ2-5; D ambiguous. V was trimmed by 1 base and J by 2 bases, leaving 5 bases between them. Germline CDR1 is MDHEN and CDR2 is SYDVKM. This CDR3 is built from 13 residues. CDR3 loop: CASSLLDQETQYF. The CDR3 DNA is TGTGCCAGCAGTTTATTAGATCAAGAGACCCAGTACTTC.

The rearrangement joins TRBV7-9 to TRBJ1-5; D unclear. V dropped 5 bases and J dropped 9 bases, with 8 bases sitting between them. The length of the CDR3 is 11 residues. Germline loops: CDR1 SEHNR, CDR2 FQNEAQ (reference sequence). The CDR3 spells CASSQLGPQHF. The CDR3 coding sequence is TGTGCCAGCAGCCAGCTTGGGCCCCAGCATTTT.

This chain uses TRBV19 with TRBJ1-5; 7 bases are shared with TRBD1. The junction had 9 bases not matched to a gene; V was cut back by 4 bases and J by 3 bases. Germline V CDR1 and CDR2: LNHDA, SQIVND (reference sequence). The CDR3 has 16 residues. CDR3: CASSSRQGSNNQPQHF. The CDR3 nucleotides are TGTGCCAGTAGTAGCCGACAGGGATCAAACAATCAGCCCCAGCATTTT.

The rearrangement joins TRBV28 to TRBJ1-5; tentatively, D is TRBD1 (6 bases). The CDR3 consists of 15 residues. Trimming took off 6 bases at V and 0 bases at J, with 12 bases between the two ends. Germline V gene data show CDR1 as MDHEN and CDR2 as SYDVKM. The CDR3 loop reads CASRTDRSSNQPQHF. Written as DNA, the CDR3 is TGTGCCAGCAGAACGGACAGATCTAGCAATCAGCCCCAGCATTTT.

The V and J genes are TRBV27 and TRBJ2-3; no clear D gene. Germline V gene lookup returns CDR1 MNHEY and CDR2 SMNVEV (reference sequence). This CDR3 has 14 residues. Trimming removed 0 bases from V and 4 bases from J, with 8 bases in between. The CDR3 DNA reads TGTGCCAGCAGTTTATCCCACTTTCCAGATACGCAGTATTTT. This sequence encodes CASSLSHFPDTQYF.

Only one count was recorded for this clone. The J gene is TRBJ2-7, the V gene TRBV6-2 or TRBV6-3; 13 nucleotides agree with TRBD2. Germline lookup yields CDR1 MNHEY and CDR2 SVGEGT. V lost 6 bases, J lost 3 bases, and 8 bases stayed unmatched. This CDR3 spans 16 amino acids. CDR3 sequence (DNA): TGTGCCAGCAGCGAAGCCGGGACTAGCGGGATCTACGAGCAGTACTTC. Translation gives CASSEAGTSGIYEQYF.

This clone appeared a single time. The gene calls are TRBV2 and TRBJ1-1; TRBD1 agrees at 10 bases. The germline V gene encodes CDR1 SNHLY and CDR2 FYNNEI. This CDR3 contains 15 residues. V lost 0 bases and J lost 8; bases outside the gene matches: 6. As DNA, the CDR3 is TGTGCCAGCAGTGAAGCCGCCGGGACAGGGGAGGAAGCTTTCTTT. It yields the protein CASSEAAGTGEEAFF.

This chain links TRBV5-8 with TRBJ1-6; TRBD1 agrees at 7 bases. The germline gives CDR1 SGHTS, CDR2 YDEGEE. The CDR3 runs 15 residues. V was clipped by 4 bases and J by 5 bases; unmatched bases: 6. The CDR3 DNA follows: TGTGCCAGCAGCACCACGGACAGGCATAATTCACCCCTCCACTTT. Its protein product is CASSTTDRHNSPLHF.

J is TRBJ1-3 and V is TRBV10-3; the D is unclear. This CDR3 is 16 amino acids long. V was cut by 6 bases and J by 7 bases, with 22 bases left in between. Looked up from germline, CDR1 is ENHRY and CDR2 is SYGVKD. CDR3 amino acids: CAISKDDVGVVNTIYF. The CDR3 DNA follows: TGTGCCATCAGCAAAGATGACGTTGGGGTGGTGAACACCATATATTTT.

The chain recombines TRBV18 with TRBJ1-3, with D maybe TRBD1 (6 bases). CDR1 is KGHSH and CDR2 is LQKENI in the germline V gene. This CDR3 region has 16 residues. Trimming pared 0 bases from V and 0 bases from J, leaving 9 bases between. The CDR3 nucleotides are TGTGCCAGCTCACCACCCGACAGGACCTCTGGAAACACCATATATTTT. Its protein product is CASSPPDRTSGNTIYF.

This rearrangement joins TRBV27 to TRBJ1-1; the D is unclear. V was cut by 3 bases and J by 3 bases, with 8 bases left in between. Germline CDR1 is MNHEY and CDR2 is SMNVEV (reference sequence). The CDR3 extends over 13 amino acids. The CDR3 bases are TGTGCCAGCAGTTTGAAGGCAGACACTGAAGCTTTCTTT. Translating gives CASSLKADTEAFF.

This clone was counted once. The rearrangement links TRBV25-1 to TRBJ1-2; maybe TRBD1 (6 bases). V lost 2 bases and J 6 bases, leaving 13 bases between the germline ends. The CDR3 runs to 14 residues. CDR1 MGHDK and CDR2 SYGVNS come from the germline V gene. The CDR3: CASSENVGGNGYTF. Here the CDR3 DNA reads TGTGCCAGCAGTGAAAATGTAGGGGGGAATGGCTACACCTTC.

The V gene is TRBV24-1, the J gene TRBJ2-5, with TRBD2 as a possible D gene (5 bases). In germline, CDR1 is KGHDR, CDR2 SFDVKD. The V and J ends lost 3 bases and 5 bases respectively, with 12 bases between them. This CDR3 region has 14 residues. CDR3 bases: TGTGCCACCAGTGATGCGGGCCCAAGGGAGACCCAGTACTTC. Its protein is CATSDAGPRETQYF.

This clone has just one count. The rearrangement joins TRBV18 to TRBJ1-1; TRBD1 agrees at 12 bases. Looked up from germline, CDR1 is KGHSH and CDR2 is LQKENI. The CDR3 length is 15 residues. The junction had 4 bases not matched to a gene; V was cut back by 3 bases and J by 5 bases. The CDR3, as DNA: TGTGCCAGCTCACCGGGACAGGGGGCGGATACTGAAGCTTTCTTT. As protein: CASSPGQGADTEAFF.

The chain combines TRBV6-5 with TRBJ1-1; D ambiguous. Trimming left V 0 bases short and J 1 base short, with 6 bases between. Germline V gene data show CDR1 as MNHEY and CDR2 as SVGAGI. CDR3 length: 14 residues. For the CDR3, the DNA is TGTGCCAGCAGTTACTCGTCCCCGAACACTGAAGCTTTCTTT. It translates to CASSYSSPNTEAFF.

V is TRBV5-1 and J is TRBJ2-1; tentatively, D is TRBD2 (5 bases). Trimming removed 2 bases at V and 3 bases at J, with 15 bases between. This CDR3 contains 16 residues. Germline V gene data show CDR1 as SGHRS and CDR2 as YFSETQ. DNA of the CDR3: TGCGCCAGCAGCTTACCGGGATTTGACCTCTACAATGAGCAGTTCTTC. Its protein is CASSLPGFDLYNEQFF.

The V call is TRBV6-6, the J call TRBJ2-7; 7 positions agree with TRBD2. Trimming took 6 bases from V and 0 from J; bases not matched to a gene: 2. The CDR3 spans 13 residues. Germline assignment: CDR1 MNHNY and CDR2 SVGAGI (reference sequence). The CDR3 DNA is TGTGCCAGCAGGGCTAGCGGCTCCTACGAGCAGTACTTC. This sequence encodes CASRASGSYEQYF.

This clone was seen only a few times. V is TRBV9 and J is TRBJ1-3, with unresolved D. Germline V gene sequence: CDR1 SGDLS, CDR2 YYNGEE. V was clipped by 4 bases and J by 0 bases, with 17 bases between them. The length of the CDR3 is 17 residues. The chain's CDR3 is CASSPSPGPSSGNTIYF. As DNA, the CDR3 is TGTGCCAGCAGCCCCAGTCCTGGGCCGAGCTCTGGAAACACCATATATTTT.

The CDR3 loop reads CASSQNGINEKLFF. The CDR3 DNA reads as TGTGCCAGCTCTCAAAACGGCATTAATGAAAAACTGTTTTTT. This chain connects TRBV18 to TRBJ1-4; D ambiguous. Germline V lookup: CDR1 KGHSH, CDR2 LQKENI. V was pared by 6 bases and J by 4 bases, with 12 bases between. The CDR3 contains 14 residues.

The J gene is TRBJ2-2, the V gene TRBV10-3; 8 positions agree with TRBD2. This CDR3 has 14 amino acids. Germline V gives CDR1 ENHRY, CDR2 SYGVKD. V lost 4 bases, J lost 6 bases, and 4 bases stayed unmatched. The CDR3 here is CAISGTSFPGELFF. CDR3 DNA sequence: TGTGCCATCAGTGGGACTAGCTTCCCCGGGGAGCTGTTTTTT.

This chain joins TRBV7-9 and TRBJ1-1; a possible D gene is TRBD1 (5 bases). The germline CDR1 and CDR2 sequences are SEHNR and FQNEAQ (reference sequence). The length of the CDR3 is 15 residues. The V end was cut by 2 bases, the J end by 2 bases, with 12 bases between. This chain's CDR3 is CASSLNRLRNTEAFF. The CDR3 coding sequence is TGTGCCAGCAGCTTAAACAGGTTGAGAAACACTGAAGCTTTCTTT.

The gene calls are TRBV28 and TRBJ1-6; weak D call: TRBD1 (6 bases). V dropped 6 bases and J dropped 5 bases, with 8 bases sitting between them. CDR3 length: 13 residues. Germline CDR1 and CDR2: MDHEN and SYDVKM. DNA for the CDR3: TGTGCCAGCAGGCAGGGGAATAATTCACCCCTCCACTTT. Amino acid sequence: CASRQGNNSPLHF. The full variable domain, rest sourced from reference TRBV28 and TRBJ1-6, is DVKVTQSSRYLVKRTGEKVFLECVQDMDHENMFWYRQDPGLGLRLIYFSYDVKMKEKGDIPEGYSVSREKKERFSLILESASTNQTSMYLCASRQGNNSPLHFGNGTRLTVT.

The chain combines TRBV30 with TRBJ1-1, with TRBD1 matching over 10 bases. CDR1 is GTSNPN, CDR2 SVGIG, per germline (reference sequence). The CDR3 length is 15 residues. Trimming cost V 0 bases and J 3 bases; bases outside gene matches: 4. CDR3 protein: CAWSVRTGGYTEAFF. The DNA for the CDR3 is TGTGCCTGGAGTGTGAGGACAGGGGGATACACTGAAGCTTTCTTT. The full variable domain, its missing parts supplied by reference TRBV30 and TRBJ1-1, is SQTIHQWPATLVQPVGSPLSLECTVEGTSNPNLYWYRQAAGRGLQLLFYSVGIGQISSEVPQNLSASRPQDRQFILSSKKLLLSDSGFYLCAWSVRTGGYTEAFFGQGTRLTVV.

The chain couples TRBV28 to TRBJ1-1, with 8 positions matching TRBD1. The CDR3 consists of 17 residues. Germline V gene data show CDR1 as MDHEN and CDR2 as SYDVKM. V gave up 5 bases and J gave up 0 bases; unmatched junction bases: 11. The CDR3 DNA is TGTGCCAGCAGTCCTAGGACAGGGCGGGGAATGAACACTGAAGCTTTCTTT. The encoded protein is CASSPRTGRGMNTEAFF.

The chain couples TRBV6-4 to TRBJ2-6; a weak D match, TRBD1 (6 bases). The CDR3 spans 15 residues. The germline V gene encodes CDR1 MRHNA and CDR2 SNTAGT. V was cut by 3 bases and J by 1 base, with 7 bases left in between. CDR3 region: CASSEDRSGANVLTF. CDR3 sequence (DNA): TGTGCCAGCAGTGAAGACAGGTCTGGGGCCAACGTCCTGACTTTC.